This T cell receptor (beta chain) comes out of a study of vaccination and CD4 T cells after COVID-19. Time point here: late sampling 161 to 241 days after vaccination in a few convalescent patients. Treatment indicated: roughly 10-day PBMC culture with coronavirus spike peptide pools or control peptides (ViraFEST assay). Oncomine TCR Beta short-read sequencing was applied to DNA from cultured CD4+ T cells. TCRdb recomputed calls from the PCR reads with MiXCR, one row per CDR3 protein. The data show about 24,000 distinct CDR3 sequences, with around 42% seen just once and approximately 4% held by the top ten. Trimming cost V 4 bases and J 0 bases; bases outside gene matches: 6. The CDR3 covers 16 residues. Germline CDR1 is MNHNS and CDR2 is SASEGT. Note on this clonotype: Its cognate antigen is unknown.

The clonotype was recovered from a human donor who had recovered from COVID-19. The chain has TRBV6-1 and TRBJ1-5; 7 bases align to TRBD1. The sample in question was CD4+ T cells from blood, cultured in vitro, obtained about 7 months after SARS-CoV-2 vaccination. The DNA of the CDR3 is TGTGCCAGCAGTGCAGAGGACAGGTATAGCAATCAGCCCCAGCATTTT. Protein product: CASSAEDRYSNQPQHF.